Included here is one T cell receptor beta chain sequence, with context. The sample is drawn from a study of blood T cell repertoires in COVID-19. Turning to the study itself: Samples came from the United States, Italy and Spain, spanning acute and convalescent COVID-19. The analysed material was cDNA or gDNA that came from T cells, B-cell-depleted T cells, or PBMCs.

Original methodology: Reference gene primers were amplified, and this amplification served to estimate nucleated cell counts. TCRdb's table, derived via immunoSEQ multiplex PCR, lists solely in-frame clones and lacks some. That table gives V, J and clone size, and the DNA gave D and trimming. The sample consists of over 90,000 clones, about 85% of them appearing once. The sample consisted of peripheral blood. The TCR comes from a man in his fifties in a cohort sampled during active COVID-19.

The CDR3 region is CASSKASRGETYEQYF. The CDR3 bases are TGTGCCAGCAGCAAAGCTTCGCGGGGGGAAACCTACGAGCAGTACTTC. This chain uses TRBV21-1 with TRBJ2-7; the table calls TRBD2, which could not be checked here. TRBV21-1 is an annotated pseudogene. The CDR3 spans 16 residues.